This T cell receptor beta chain was captured in a study of Ad26.COV2.S vaccination and SARS-CoV-2 variants. Points from the study as a whole: Compared with placebo recipients, vaccine recipients had higher spike-specific TCR breadth.

The data were produced by immunoSEQ multiplex PCR, yet TCRdb's version contains in-frame clones alone and is incomplete. Among around 310,000 clones listed, roughly nine tenths were seen once. V lost 4 bases to trimming and J lost 5 bases, with 18 bases between them. The CDR3 covers 15 residues. Stated treatment: roughly 19 received Ad26.COV2.S at low or high dose, single or two shots; roughly five received placebo; per-sample allocation not given. Material that was analyzed had been drawn on day 63 after the first vaccine or placebo injection. Remarks on this clone: Antigen unknown.

This receptor was taken from a person between 18 and 65 years old who received the Ad26.COV2.S COVID-19 vaccine or a placebo. This specimen consisted of peripheral blood, obtained in a trial of Ad26.COV2.S vaccine versus placebo. This rearrangement joins TRBV5-3 to TRBJ1-2; the D gene is possibly TRBD1 (5 bases). TRBV5-3 is an ORF; its function is uncertain. CDR3 coding DNA: TGTGCCAGAAGCCCTACCGAAAGGGACCCATATGGCTACACCTTC. This gives the protein CARSPTERDPYGYTF.